The clone carrying this T cell receptor beta chain was detected only a few times. Its target is not known. The record originates from a study of T cells in localized non-small cell lung cancer. General study results and limits: Density of T cells in blood, when higher, went with longer overall survival. In uninvolved adjacent lung, T cell clonality reached its highest value, exceeding tumor. Adjacent lung held a median around 58 of the top 100 tumor clones.

The V gene's germline CDR1 is GTSNPN and CDR2 SVGIG (reference sequence). Trimming took off 1 base at V and 0 bases at J, with 3 bases between the two ends. The CDR3 totals 12 residues. Measured with immunoSEQ multiplex PCR; TCRdb has only the in-frame clones, and not every one. The table includes 50,000 to 55,000 clones, around four fifths detected once. This receptor was obtained from a man between 40 and 75 years old with stage III lung adenocarcinoma. The chain couples TRBV30 to TRBJ2-5; D remains ambiguous. The sample was peripheral blood mononuclear cells, taken before any cancer treatment. The CDR3 DNA reads as TGTGCCTGGAGTGACTACCAAGAGACCCAGTACTTC. Translated, it gives CAWSDYQETQYF.